What follows describes a single TCR beta chain. Its antigen remains undetermined. Nothing much larger sits one base from this clone, and base qualities are not available. The library was produced with 5' RACE. TCRdb records Illumina HiSeq 2500 as the sequencer. A second PCR of about 7 to 12 cycles was run with a J-beta primer mix and a sample-barcoded 5' primer. A unique molecular identifier was introduced onto each TCR beta cDNA molecule by a template-switch 5' adaptor carrying 12 random nucleotides. Each sample yielded at least 3 million CDR3-containing paired-end reads. First-strand cDNA was synthesized from all RNA with the Mint cDNA synthesis kit, primed by a TRBC-specific oligonucleotide. All cDNA was treated with uracil-DNA glycosylase and then went through a first 18-cycle PCR with the universal primers M1SS and BC2_uni_R. On the authors' methods: For normalization, 1 million high-quality reads were randomly selected from each sample, with every read carrying a distinct molecular identifier. Reads sharing molecular identifiers were discarded rather than binned into consensus sequences. MiTCR, set to a Q25 quality threshold and the strictest error-elimination algorithm, was used for CDR3 identification, clonotype clustering and error correction. A nonparametric unseen species model with Euler transformation was used to estimate a lower bound on total TCR beta diversity. Clones were called with MiXCR by TCRdb after fastp trimmed the public reads at Q25, and only in-frame beta chains were retained. CDR3 protein sequences are deduplicated, and each keeps its most common genes and DNA. These V and J calls derive from TCRdb rather than the authors' analysis. The sample table lists 1 million or so distinct CDR3 sequences, 40% to 55% of them with a count of one. The ten largest clones capture under 20% of the sample.

This specimen comes from a study of blood T cells in healthy people across ages (dated by TCRdb to between 2014 and 2017). General notes on the study: In model experiments, roughly one uniquely barcoded TCR beta cDNA molecule per two T cells was captured by template switching. The study measured age-related changes in TCR beta repertoire diversity using deep sequencing normalized with unique cDNA molecular identifiers. The donors were split into four age groups: young (average around 15 years), middle-aged (over 35), aged (over 55) and long-lived (over 80). To avoid experimental bias, donors of different ages were spread randomly across the sequencing lanes. Two additional independent replicas of 1 million unique cDNA reads from the same blood draw were analyzed for two donors (one aged 18 to 30 and one aged 80 or older).

On the study overall, not on this receptor specifically: As age increased, observed TCR beta diversity per million T cells dropped in a roughly linear way, and a significant reduction was already evident by age about 40. Compared with the aged group, the long-lived group had more naive CD4+ T cells, fewer expanded clones and increased TCR diversity, a pattern suggesting age selection. Bulk unsorted PBMC profiling prevented conclusive comparison of naive and antigen-experienced compartments. The CMV infection status of donors was not known, potentially confounding age-related changes in expanded clonotypes. Estimates of total diversity based on one million sequenced T cells were considered lower bounds and underestimates. A strong correlation was found between observed TCR beta diversity and the percentage of naive T cells measured by flow cytometry.

The donors were roughly 38 Caucasian individuals from Russia, aged about 6 to 100 years, who were systemically healthy. Each donor gave ten milliliters of peripheral blood, collected into EDTA-treated Vacutainer tubes. PBMCs were isolated by Ficoll-Paque density-gradient centrifugation, with at least 7 million obtained per sample. Trizol reagent was used to extract total RNA from the PBMCs, yielding at least 5 micrograms per sample. Naive CD45RAhigh/CD27high T cell percentages were measured by flow cytometry on a PBMC aliquot from every donor. Sequenced: blood. The source of this sequence is a woman aged 55-69 years in good health.

In nucleotide form, the sequence is TGTGCCAGCAGTTTAAGCTTGTCAGGTCGTTACGAGCAGTACTTC. This codes for CASSLSLSGRYEQYF. The rearrangement combines TRBV28 with TRBJ2-7; no D gene is confidently identified. The germline V gene sets CDR1 to MDHEN and CDR2 to SYDVKM. The CDR3 runs 15 amino acids, cysteine and phenylalanine included. Solely the CDR3 DNA is kept, with 45 bases framed from the first base. V gives up 2 bases and J gives up 4 bases, and the segment between their germline ends measures 15 bases.